These T cell receptor beta chains were read from a single sample in a study of blood T cell repertoires in COVID-19. Method: immunoSEQ multiplex PCR; TCRdb's copy keeps in-frame clones and lacks some. The sample comprises 200,000 to 250,000 clones, about nine tenths of which are singletons, and 5% to 6.5% rests with the top ten. Input material: peripheral blood. These receptors were collected from a woman in her 30s with COVID-19, enrolled during active disease. CDR3s include the opening cysteine and the closing phenylalanine or tryptophan. The D gene is left open where the match is weak. Expanded clones are given a class, and other clones once, few, many or no size at all.

TGTGCCAGCACCGACGCGGCGGGGGCGTGGGAGCAGTACTTC,CASTDAAGAWEQYF,TRBJ2-7,-,-,TRBV7-2
TGTGCCAGCAGTCAAGATGGCGGGAACTATGGCTACACCTTC,CASSQDGGNYGYTF,TRBJ1-2,-,once,TRBV2
TGCAGCGTCGACACGACAGGCATGAACACTGAAGCTTTCTTT,CSVDTTGMNTEAFF,TRBJ1-1,-,-,TRBV29-1
TGTGCCAGTAGTAGCACGGGGGGGCGTCAGCCCCAGCATTTT,CASSSTGGRQPQHF,TRBJ1-5,-,-,TRBV19
TGTGCCAGCAGTCCGATTGCGGGACAGGTTCCCCTCTATGGCTACACCTTC,CASSPIAGQVPLYGYTF,TRBJ1-2,TRBD1,-,TRBV28
TGTGCCAGCACCCATCAGCGGGAGGCCTACAATGAGCAGTTCTTC,CASTHQREAYNEQFF,TRBJ2-1,TRBD2,-,TRBV6-6
TGTGCCAGCAGTTACCTTTTCTGGGAGGGACTGGGGGGCAATCAGCCCCAGCATTTT,CASSYLFWEGLGGNQPQHF,TRBJ1-5,-,-,TRBV6-2/TRBV6-3
TGTGCCAGCAGAGAGAGGACACACGAGCAGTACTTC,CASRERTHEQYF,TRBJ2-7,-,-,TRBV28
TGTGCCAGTAGTATAGAAAAGAGCGGGACTAGACCCTACAATGAGCAGTTCTTC,CASSIEKSGTRPYNEQFF,TRBJ2-1,TRBD2,once,TRBV19
TGTGCCAGCAGCCGCGGTGAAAACATTCAGTACTTC,CASSRGENIQYF,TRBJ2-4,-,-,TRBV11-2
TGTGCCAGCAGCAAGGCCGGGACAGGGGGGTTAAACACCATATATTTT,CASSKAGTGGLNTIYF,TRBJ1-3,-,-,TRBV21-1
TGTGCCAATCCGACAGGATCGAACACCGGGGAGCTGTTTTTT,CANPTGSNTGELFF,TRBJ2-2,-,-,TRBV27
TGTGCCAGCAGTGTGGGGGGGGAGACCCAGTACTTC,CASSVGGETQYF,TRBJ2-5,TRBD2,few,TRBV25-1
TGTGCCAGCGGGGGGAGGGAAGGACTTCAAGAGACCCAGTACTTC,CASGGREGLQETQYF,TRBJ2-5,TRBD2,-,TRBV2
TGTGCCAGCAGTTGGGGGGACGAAGATACGCAGTATTTT,CASSWGDEDTQYF,TRBJ2-3,-,once,TRBV28
TGTGCCAGCAGCCGAACAGGGTTGGAGACCCAGTACTTC,CASSRTGLETQYF,TRBJ2-5,-,-,TRBV9
TGCGCCAGCAGCGGAGGTAGTGAGCAGTTCTTC,CASSGGSEQFF,TRBJ2-1,-,-,TRBV4-1
TGCGCCAGCAGCCAAGATAAGGGGCTCTCCTATAATTCACCCCTCCACTTT,CASSQDKGLSYNSPLHF,TRBJ1-6,-,few,TRBV4-3
TGCGCCAGCAGGGGGGTAGCGGAGCACCCTGGGGAGACCCAGTACTTC,CASRGVAEHPGETQYF,TRBJ2-5,-,-,TRBV10-2
TGTGCCAGCAACCGGGACAGGGTCTACGAGCAGTACTTC,CASNRDRVYEQYF,TRBJ2-7,TRBD1,-,TRBV2
TGTGCTAGTGGTTTGGGGCAGGGGACTGAAGCTTTCTTT,CASGLGQGTEAFF,TRBJ1-1,-,few,TRBV12-5
TGTGCCAGCAGCTTAGAAGGTGTCGGGGATTCACCCCTCCACTTT,CASSLEGVGDSPLHF,TRBJ1-6,-,-,TRBV7-9
TGTGCCAGCAGCTTCGGGGCGGGAGCTAATGAGCAGTTCTTC,CASSFGAGANEQFF,TRBJ2-1,TRBD2,-,TRBV5-6
TGTGCCAGCAGTTTTCTCACAGTGACCGGGGAGCTGTTTTTT,CASSFLTVTGELFF,TRBJ2-2,-,few,TRBV28
TGTGCCAGCAGCCCAAGGACAGGGTGGGATGGCTACACCTTC,CASSPRTGWDGYTF,TRBJ1-2,TRBD1,-,TRBV3-1/TRBV3-2
TGTGCCAGCAGCGGGAGACCCGGGTCCAAAACCGGGGAGCTGTTTTTT,CASSGRPGSKTGELFF,TRBJ2-2,-,-,TRBV11-2
TGTGCCAGCAGCTCTGACTCCTTTGGACTCTCGAACACAGATACGCAGTATTTT,CASSSDSFGLSNTDTQYF,TRBJ2-3,-,-,TRBV7-2
TGTGCCAGCAGCTTAGGTGGGGGACAGGGCGACGAGCAGTACTTC,CASSLGGGQGDEQYF,TRBJ2-7,TRBD1,-,TRBV11-3
TGTGCCAGCAGCCAAACTAGCGATCGCACAGATACGCAGTATTTT,CASSQTSDRTDTQYF,TRBJ2-3,TRBD2,-,TRBV6-5
TGTGCCAGCAGTTTGACAGGGCCCGATGAAGCTTTCTTT,CASSLTGPDEAFF,TRBJ1-1,TRBD1,many,TRBV28
TGTGCCAGCAGCCCCGGGGAGAATACGCAGTATTTT,CASSPGENTQYF,TRBJ2-3,-,-,TRBV9
TGTGCCAGCAGCTGGACAGGGGTGACAGATACGCAGTATTTT,CASSWTGVTDTQYF,TRBJ2-3,TRBD1,-,TRBV7-9
TGTGCCAGCAGCTTGGGGACAGGGGGCTGGCGAGAGACCCAGTACTTC,CASSLGTGGWRETQYF,TRBJ2-5,TRBD1,-,TRBV7-9
TGTGCCAGCAGGCCCCGGGGCGGGAGCGCAGATACGCAGTATTTT,CASRPRGGSADTQYF,TRBJ2-3,TRBD2,-,TRBV5-8
TGTGCCAGCAGCGTCGGACTGCCCAACACTGAAGCTTTCTTT,CASSVGLPNTEAFF,TRBJ1-1,-,-,TRBV11-2
TGTGCCAGCAGCGATGGGACTAGCGAGACGATTTCTAACAATGAGCAGTTCTTC,CASSDGTSETISNNEQFF,TRBJ2-1,TRBD2,-,TRBV2
TGTGCCAGCAGCCTGGACAGGGGTACCTATGGCTACACCTTC,CASSLDRGTYGYTF,TRBJ1-2,TRBD1,-,TRBV7-9
TGTGCCAGCAGCTCCCCTATAAATCAGCCCCAGCATTTT,CASSSPINQPQHF,TRBJ1-5,-,-,TRBV7-9
TGTGCCAGCAGCTTGGGGGGAACTGGCTACGAGCAGTACTTC,CASSLGGTGYEQYF,TRBJ2-7,-,-,TRBV13
TGTGCCAGCAGCTTAGGGGACAGCCATCGGAGGAGGCAGTTCTTC,CASSLGDSHRRRQFF,TRBJ2-1,TRBD1,-,TRBV7-2
TGCAGCGTTCAGGGGAGCACTGAAGCTTTCTTT,CSVQGSTEAFF,TRBJ1-1,-,-,TRBV29-1
TGTGCCAGCAGCGTAGCTGCAGCGGGGAGAGAGACCCAGTACTTC,CASSVAAAGRETQYF,TRBJ2-5,TRBD2,once,TRBV9
TGTGCCAGCAGCTTGGAGCCTAGAGGGGAGACCCAGTACTTC,CASSLEPRGETQYF,TRBJ2-5,-,-,TRBV5-8